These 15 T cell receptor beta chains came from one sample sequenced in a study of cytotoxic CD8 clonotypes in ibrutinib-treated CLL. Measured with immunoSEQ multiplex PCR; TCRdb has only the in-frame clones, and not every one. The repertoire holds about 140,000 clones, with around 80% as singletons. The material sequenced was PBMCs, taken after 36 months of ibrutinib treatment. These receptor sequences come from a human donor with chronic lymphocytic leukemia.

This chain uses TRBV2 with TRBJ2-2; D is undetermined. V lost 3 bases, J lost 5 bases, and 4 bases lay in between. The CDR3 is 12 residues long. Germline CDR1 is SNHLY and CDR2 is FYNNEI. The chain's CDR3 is CASSEGTGELFF. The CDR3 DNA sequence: TGTGCCAGCAGTGAGGGAACCGGGGAGCTGTTTTTT.

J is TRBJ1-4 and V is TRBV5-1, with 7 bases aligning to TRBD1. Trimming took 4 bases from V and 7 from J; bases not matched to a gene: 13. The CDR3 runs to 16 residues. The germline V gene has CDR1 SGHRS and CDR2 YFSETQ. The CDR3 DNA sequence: TGCGCCAGCAGCCGGGGATCGACAGGGCTCAGTGAAAAACTGTTTTTT. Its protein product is CASSRGSTGLSEKLFF.

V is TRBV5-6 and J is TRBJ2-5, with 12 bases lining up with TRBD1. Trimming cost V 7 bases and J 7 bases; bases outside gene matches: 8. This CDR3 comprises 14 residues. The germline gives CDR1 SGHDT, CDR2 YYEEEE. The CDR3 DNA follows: TGTGCCAGCTGTCTGGGACAGGGGGCGCGGACCCAGTACTTC. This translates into CASCLGQGARTQYF.

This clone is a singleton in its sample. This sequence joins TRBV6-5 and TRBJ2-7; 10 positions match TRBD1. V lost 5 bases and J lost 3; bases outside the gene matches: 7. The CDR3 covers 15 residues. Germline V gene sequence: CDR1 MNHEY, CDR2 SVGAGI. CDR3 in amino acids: CASSPQTGGIYEQYF. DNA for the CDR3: TGTGCCAGCAGTCCCCAGACAGGGGGCATCTACGAGCAGTACTTC.

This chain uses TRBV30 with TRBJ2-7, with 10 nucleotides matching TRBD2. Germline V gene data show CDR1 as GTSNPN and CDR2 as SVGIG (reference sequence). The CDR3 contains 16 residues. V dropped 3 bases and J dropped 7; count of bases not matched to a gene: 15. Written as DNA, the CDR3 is TGTGCCTGGAGCCCCCGCACTAGCGGGATCCTATATGAGCAGTACTTC. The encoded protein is CAWSPRTSGILYEQYF.

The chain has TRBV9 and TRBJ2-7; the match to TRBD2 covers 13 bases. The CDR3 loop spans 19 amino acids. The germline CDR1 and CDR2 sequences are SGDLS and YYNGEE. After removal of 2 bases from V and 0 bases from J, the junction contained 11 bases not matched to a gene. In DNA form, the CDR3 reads TGTGCCAGCAGCGTCGGGACTAGCGGGGCTAGCGGGAGCTCCTACGAGCAGTACTTC. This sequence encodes CASSVGTSGASGSSYEQYF.

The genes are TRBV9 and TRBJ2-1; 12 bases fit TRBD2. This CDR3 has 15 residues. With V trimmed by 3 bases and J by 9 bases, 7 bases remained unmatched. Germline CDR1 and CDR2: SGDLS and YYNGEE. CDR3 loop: CASSATSGRGIEQFF. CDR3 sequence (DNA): TGTGCCAGCAGCGCGACTAGCGGGAGAGGAATTGAGCAGTTCTTC.

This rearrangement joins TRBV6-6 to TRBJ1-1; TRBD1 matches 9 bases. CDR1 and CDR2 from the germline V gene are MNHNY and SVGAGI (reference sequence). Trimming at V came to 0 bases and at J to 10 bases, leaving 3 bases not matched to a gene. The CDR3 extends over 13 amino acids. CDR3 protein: CASSYSPGQGAFF. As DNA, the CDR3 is TGTGCCAGCAGTTACTCTCCGGGACAGGGAGCTTTCTTT.

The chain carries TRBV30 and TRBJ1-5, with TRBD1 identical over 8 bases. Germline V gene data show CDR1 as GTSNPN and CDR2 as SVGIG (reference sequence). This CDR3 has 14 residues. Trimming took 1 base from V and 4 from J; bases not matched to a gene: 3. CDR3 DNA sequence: TGTGCCTGGAGTGCGAGACAGGGGAATCAGCCCCAGCATTTT. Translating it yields CAWSARQGNQPQHF.

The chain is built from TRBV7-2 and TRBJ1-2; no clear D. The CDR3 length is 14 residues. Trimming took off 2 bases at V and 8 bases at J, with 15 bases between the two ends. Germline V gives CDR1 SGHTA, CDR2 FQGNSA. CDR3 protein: CASSLFEGNQGYTF. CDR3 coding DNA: TGTGCCAGCAGCTTATTCGAAGGCAACCAAGGCTACACCTTC.

The CDR3 sequence: CASSLRATTGELFF. CDR3 sequence (DNA): TGCGCCAGCAGCTTGCGGGCCACAACTGGGGAGCTGTTTTTT. The chain is built from TRBV5-1 and TRBJ2-2; no firm D call. The V gene's germline CDR1 is SGHRS and CDR2 YFSETQ. Trimming took 1 base from V and 8 from J, leaving 12 bases between them. The CDR3 has 14 amino acids.

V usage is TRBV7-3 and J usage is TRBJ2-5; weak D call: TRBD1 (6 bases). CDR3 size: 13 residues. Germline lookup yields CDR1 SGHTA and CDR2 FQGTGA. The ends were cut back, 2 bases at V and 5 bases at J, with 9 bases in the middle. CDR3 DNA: TGTGCCAGCAGCTTACTTACAGGGGAGACCCAGTACTTC. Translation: CASSLLTGETQYF.

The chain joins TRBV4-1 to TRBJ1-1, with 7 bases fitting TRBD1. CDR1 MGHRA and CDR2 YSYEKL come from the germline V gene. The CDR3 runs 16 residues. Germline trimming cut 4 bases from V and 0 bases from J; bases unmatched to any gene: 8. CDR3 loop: CASSRDSPGMNTEAFF. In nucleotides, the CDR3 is TGCGCCAGCAGCCGGGACAGCCCAGGGATGAACACTGAAGCTTTCTTT.

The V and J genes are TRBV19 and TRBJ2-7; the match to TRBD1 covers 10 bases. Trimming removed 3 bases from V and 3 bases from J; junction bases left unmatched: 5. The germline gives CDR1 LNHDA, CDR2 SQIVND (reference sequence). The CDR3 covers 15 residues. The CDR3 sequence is CASSILGTGDYEQYF. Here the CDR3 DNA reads TGTGCCAGTAGTATTCTTGGGACAGGGGACTACGAGCAGTACTTC.

The CDR3 DNA follows: TGTGCCAGCAGCTCCCCCCGGGGGGGATACGAGCAGTACTTC. Residues: CASSSPRGGYEQYF. The chain couples TRBV7-9 to TRBJ2-7; 8 positions match TRBD2. J lost 4 bases, V lost 4 bases, and 6 bases had no gene match. Germline V gene sequence: CDR1 SEHNR, CDR2 FQNEAQ (reference sequence). The CDR3 contains 14 residues.